The clone carrying this TCR beta chain was counted ten times or more. TCRdb called the PCR reads again in MiXCR, with one record for every CDR3 protein. The table records over 600,000 distinct CDR3 sequences, just under 20% of them present only once. The sample belongs to a study of molecular identifiers for immune sequencing clone quantification. The CDR3 extends over 15 amino acids. CDR1 is LNHDA and CDR2 is SQIVND in the germline V gene (reference sequence). Trimming shortened V by 2 bases and J by 0 bases, and 10 bases separated the two germline ends. Naive CD8 T cells, phenotype CD8+CD4-CCR7+CD45RA+, were sorted.

Material for sequencing was naive CD8+ T cells from blood, with Jurkat cell RNA spiked in. Stated subset: FACS-sorted CD8+CD4-CCR7+CD45RA+ naive T cells. V and J are TRBV19 and TRBJ1-1, with D uncertain. This TCR was sampled from a human donor in good health. Some libraries in this study had Jurkat cell RNA spiked in. The CDR3 protein is CASSITADMNTEAFF. The CDR3 DNA follows: TGTGCCAGTAGTATAACTGCCGACATGAACACTGAAGCTTTCTTT.